This section outlines one T cell receptor (beta chain) sequence together with its context. The CDR3 spans 15 residues. Per germline, CDR1 MNHNS and CDR2 SASEGT. Deletions cut 3 bases from V and 6 bases from J, with 17 bases between. The sample is drawn from a study of control samples from healthy donors and cancer patients. Assay used: immunoSEQ multiplex PCR; TCRdb lists only in-frame clones, some missing. The sample holds around 110,000 clones, more than 85% seen once. Sequencing was carried out using blood. This receptor was identified in a man aged 25 to 45 in good health. V gene TRBV6-1 combines with J gene TRBJ1-2, with a weak D call TRBD1 (6 bases). This chain's CDR3 is CASSDSPGQLHGYTF. DNA of the CDR3: TGTGCCAGCAGTGATTCCCCAGGACAGCTCCATGGCTACACCTTC.